Following are 2 T cell receptor beta chains from one sample sequenced in a study of T cells in Graves' hyperthyroidism and ophthalmopathy. Amplified TCR beta CDR3 regions came from RNA transcripts. The HTBI primer set served for first-round RT-PCR of the TCR CDR3. TCRdb re-called the multiplex PCR reads with MiXCR, one entry per CDR3 protein. The profile covers over 700,000 distinct CDR3 sequences, with 35% appearing a single time and around 30% taken by the ten largest. The sample comprised blood. Receptor source: a woman between 40 and 50 years old with Graves' hyperthyroidism.

Only a few counts were recorded for this clonotype. The V gene is TRBV6-1, the J gene TRBJ1-5; the D is unclear. Germline CDR1 MNHNS, CDR2 SASEGT. Deletions cut 4 bases from V and 0 bases from J, with 16 bases between. CDR3 length: 17 residues. This CDR3 is CASSVSLWVVSNQPQHF. DNA for the CDR3: TGTGCCAGCAGTGTGAGCCTTTGGGTTGTTAGCAATCAGCCCCAGCATTTT.

V usage is TRBV12-3 or TRBV12-4 and J usage is TRBJ1-1, with D perhaps TRBD1 (6 bases). Trimming took 5 bases from V and 6 from J, leaving 13 bases between them. This CDR3 spans 13 amino acids. The CDR3 region is CASSPPGHSEAFF. The DNA for the CDR3 is TGTGCCAGCAGTCCACCGGGACACTCTGAAGCTTTCTTT.